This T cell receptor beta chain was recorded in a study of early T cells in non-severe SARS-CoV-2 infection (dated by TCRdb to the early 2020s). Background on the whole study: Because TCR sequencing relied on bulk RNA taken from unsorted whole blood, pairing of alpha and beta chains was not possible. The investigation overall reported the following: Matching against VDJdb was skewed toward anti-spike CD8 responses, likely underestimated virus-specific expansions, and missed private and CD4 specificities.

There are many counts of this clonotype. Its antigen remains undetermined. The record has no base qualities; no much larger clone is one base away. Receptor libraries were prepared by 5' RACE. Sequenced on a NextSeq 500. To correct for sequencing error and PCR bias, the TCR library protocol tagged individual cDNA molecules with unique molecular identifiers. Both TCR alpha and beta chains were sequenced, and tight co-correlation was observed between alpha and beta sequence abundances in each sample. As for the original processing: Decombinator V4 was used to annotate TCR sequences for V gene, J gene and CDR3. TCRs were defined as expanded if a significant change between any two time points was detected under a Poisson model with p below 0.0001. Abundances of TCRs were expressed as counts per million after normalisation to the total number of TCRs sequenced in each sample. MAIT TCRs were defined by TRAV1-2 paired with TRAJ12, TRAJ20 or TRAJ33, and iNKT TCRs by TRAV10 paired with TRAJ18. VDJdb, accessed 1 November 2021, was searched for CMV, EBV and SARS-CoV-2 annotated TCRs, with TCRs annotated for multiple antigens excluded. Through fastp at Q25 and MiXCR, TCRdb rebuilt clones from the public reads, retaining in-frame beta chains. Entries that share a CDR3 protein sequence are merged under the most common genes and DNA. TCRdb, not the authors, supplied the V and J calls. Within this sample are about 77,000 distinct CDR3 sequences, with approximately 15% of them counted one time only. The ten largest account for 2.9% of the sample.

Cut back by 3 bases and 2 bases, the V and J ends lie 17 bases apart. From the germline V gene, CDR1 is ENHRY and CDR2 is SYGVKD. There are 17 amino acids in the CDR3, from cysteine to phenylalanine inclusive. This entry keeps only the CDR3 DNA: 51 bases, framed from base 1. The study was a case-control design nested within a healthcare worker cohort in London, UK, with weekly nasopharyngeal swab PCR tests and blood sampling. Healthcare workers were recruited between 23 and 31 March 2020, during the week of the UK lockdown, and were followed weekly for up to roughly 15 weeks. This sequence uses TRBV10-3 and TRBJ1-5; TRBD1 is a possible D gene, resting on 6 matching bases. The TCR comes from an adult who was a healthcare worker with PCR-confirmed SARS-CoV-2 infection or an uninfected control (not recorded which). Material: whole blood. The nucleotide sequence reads TGTGCCATCAGTGAAAGAGGGGGAATCGGGGGCAATCAGCCCCAGCATTTT. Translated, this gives CAISERGGIGGNQPQHF.